These 3 T cell receptor beta chains share one sample of origin, sequenced in a study of post-analysis software for immune sequencing data. Broader study findings: Roughly five TRBV segments, including TRBV5-6, TRBV5-1 and TRBV20-1, were more frequent in patients than controls.

Their recognized antigens are unknown. Carried by the TCR beta cDNA libraries were unique molecular identifiers. TCRdb processed the PCR reads anew with MiXCR; each CDR3 protein has one entry. The sample holds around 710,000 distinct CDR3 sequences; about 43% are singletons and the top ten take roughly 4.4%. The sequenced sample consisted of blood. These receptors all stem from a girl between 10 and 17 years old with multiple sclerosis.

The chain uses TRBV7-2 and TRBJ2-6; D gene uncertain. The CDR3 length is 16 residues. V lost 3 bases and J 2 bases, leaving 11 bases between the germline ends. Germline-derived CDR1 and CDR2 are SGHTA and FQGNSA. CDR3 sequence (DNA): TGTGCCAGCAGCTTCGGTGTCACGCCTGGGGCCAACGTCCTGACTTTC. Its translation: CASSFGVTPGANVLTF.

This clonotype has just a few counts. This chain joins TRBV6-6 and TRBJ2-3; D is uncertain. The germline V and J ends were trimmed by 2 bases and 0 bases, with 6 bases remaining between them. The CDR3 contains 14 residues. The germline V gene encodes CDR1 MNHNY and CDR2 SVGAGI (reference sequence). This CDR3 reads CASSYDSSTDTQYF. DNA for the CDR3: TGTGCCAGCAGTTACGACTCTAGCACAGATACGCAGTATTTT.

This clonotype showed up just a few times. CDR3 nucleotides: TGTGCCACCGAAGGACAGGGAAACTATGGCTACACCTTC. It codes for CATEGQGNYGYTF. The gene calls are TRBV28 and TRBJ1-2, with 8 positions matching TRBD1. CDR3 length: 13 amino acids. The junction had 6 bases not matched to a gene; V was cut back by 10 bases and J by 2 bases. Looked up from germline, CDR1 is MDHEN and CDR2 is SYDVKM.